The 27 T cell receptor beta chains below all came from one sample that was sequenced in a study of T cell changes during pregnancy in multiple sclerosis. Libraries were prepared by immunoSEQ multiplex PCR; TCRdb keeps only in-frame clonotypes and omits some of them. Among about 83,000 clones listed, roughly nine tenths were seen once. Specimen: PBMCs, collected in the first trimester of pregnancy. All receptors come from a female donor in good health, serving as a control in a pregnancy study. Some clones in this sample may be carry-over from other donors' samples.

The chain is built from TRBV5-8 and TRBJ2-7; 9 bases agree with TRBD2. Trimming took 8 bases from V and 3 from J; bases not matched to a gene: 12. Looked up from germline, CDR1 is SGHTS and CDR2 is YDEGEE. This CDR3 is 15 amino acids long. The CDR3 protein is CARGGSGRKFYEQYF. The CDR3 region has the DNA TGTGCCAGAGGGGGTAGCGGGAGAAAATTCTACGAGCAGTACTTC.

This CDR3 is CASSLGRSNYGYTF. DNA for the CDR3: TGTGCCAGCAGCTTGGGCCGGTCAAACTATGGCTACACCTTC. This sequence joins TRBV5-6 and TRBJ1-2; D is ambiguous. CDR3 size: 14 residues. Trimming removed 0 bases at V and 2 bases at J, with 8 bases between. The germline CDR1 and CDR2 sequences are SGHDT and YYEEEE.

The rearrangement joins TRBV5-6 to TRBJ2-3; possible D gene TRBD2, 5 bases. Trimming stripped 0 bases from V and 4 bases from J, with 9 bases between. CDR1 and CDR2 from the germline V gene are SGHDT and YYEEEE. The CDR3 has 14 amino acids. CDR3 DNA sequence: TGTGCCAGCAGCTTGGGAGGGAACCCAGATACGCAGTATTTT. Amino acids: CASSLGGNPDTQYF. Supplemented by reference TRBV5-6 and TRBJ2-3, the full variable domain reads DAGVTQSPTHLIKTRGQQVTLRCSPKSGHDTVSWYQQALGQGPQFIFQYYEEEERQRGNFPDRFSGHQFPNYSSELNVNALLLGDSALYLCASSLGGNPDTQYFGPGTRLTVL.

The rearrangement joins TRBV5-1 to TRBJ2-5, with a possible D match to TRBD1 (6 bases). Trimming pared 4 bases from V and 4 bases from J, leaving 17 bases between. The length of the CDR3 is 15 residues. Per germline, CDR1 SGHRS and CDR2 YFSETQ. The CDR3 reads CASSPGVGTRETQYF. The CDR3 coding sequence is TGCGCCAGCAGCCCAGGGGTGGGTACAAGAGAGACCCAGTACTTC.

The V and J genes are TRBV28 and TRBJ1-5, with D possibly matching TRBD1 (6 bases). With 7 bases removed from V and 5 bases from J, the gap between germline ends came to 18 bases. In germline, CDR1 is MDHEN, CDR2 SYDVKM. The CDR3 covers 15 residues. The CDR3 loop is CASTDDRRLDQPQHF. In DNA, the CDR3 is TGTGCCAGCACCGATGACAGGCGCCTCGATCAGCCCCAGCATTTT.

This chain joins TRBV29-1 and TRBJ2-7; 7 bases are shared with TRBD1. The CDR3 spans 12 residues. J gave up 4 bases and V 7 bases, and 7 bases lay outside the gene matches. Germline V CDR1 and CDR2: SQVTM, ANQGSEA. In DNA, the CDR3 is TGCAGCGCCATCCAGGGGGTATACGAGCAGTACTTC. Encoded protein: CSAIQGVYEQYF.

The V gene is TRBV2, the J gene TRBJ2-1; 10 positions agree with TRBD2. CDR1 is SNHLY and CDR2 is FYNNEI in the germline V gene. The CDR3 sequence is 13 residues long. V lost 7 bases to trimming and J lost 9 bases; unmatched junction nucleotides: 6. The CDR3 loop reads CASTQRGGSEQFF. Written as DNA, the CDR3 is TGTGCCAGCACCCAGCGGGGGGGCAGTGAGCAGTTCTTC.

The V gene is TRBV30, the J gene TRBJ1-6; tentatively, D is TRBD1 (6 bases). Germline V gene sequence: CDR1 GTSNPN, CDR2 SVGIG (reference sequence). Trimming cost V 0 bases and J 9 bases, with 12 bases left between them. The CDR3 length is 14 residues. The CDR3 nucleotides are TGTGCCTGGAGTGTTGCAGGGGTCGGTTCACCCCTCCACTTT. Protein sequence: CAWSVAGVGSPLHF.

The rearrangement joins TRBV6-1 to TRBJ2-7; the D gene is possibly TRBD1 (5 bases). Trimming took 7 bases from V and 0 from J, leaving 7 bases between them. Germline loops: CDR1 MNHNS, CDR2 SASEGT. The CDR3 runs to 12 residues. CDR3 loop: CASNRPSYEQYF. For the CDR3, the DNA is TGTGCCAGCAACAGGCCCTCCTACGAGCAGTACTTC.

This CDR3 is CASRPWAGVLTGELFF. The CDR3 coding sequence is TGTGCCAGCAGGCCGTGGGCGGGAGTATTAACCGGGGAGCTGTTTTTT. The V gene is TRBV5-4, the J gene TRBJ2-2; 7 nucleotides align to TRBD2. CDR1 and CDR2 from the germline V gene are SGHNT and YYREEE (reference sequence). Unmatched junction bases numbered 12, after V lost 5 bases and J lost 5 bases. The CDR3 totals 16 residues.

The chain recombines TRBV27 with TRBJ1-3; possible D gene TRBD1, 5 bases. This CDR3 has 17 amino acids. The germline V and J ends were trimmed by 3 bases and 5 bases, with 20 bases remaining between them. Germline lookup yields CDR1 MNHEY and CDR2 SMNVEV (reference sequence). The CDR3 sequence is CASSFPGGEFNRNTIYF. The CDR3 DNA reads TGTGCCAGCAGTTTTCCCGGGGGTGAGTTTAATAGAAACACCATATATTTT.

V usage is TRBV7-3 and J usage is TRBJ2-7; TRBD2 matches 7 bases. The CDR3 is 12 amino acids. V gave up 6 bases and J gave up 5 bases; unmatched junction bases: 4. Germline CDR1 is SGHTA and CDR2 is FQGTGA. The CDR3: CASRRTSDEQYF. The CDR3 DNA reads TGTGCCAGCAGGAGGACTAGTGACGAGCAGTACTTC. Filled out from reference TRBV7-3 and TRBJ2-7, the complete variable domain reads GAGVSQTPSNKVTEKGKYVELRCDPISGHTALYWYRQSLGQGPEFLIYFQGTGAADDSGLPNDRFFAVRPEGSVSTLKIQRTERGDSAVYLCASRRTSDEQYFGPGTRLTVT.

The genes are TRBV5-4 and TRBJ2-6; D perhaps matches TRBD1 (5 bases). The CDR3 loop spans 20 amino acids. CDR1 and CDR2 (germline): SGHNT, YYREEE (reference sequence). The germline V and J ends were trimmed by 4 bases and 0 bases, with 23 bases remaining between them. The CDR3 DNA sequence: TGTGCCAGCAGCACCCCCTCTCGGGTCAGGGAAGGCTCTGGGGCCAACGTCCTGACTTTC. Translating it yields CASSTPSRVREGSGANVLTF.

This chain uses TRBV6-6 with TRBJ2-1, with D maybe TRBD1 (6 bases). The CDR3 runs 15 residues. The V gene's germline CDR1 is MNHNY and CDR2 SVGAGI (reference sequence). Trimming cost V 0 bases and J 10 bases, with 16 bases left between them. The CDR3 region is CASSYSPGEKREQFF. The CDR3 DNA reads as TGTGCCAGCAGTTACTCCCCAGGGGAGAAAAGGGAGCAGTTCTTC.

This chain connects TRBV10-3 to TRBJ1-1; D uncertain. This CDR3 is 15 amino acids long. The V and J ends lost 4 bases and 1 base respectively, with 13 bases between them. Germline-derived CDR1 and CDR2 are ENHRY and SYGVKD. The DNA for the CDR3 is TGTGCCATCAGTGGGGAGGTGGGATCGAACACTGAAGCTTTCTTT. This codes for CAISGEVGSNTEAFF.

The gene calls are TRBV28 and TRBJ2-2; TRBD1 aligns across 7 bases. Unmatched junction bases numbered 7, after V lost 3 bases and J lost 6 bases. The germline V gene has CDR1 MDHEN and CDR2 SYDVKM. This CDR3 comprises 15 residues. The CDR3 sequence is CASSFSLQGAGELFF. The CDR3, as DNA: TGTGCCAGCAGTTTTTCGCTTCAGGGGGCCGGGGAGCTGTTTTTT.

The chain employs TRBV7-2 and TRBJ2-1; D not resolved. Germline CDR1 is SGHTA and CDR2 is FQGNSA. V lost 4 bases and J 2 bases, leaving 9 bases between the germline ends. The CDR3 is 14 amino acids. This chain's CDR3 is CASSSFGTYNEQFF. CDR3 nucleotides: TGTGCCAGCAGCTCCTTCGGTACCTACAATGAGCAGTTCTTC.

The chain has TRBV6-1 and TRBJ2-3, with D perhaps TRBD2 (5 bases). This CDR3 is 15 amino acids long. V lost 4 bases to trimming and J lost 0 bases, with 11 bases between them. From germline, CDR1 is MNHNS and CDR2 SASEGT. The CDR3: CASSGKAVSTDTQYF. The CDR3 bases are TGTGCCAGCAGTGGAAAAGCGGTTAGCACAGATACGCAGTATTTT.

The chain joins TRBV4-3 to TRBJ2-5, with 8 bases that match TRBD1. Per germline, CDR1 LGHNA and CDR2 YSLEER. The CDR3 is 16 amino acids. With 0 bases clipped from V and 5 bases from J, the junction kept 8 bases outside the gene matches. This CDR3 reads CASSQEPFQGAETQYF. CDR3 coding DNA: TGCGCCAGCAGCCAAGAACCTTTCCAGGGGGCTGAGACCCAGTACTTC.

Here the CDR3 DNA reads TGTGCCAGCAGACCGACGGGTCTTGAGACCCAGTACTTC. It encodes CASRPTGLETQYF. This rearrangement joins TRBV16 to TRBJ2-5; D is uncertain. Trimming left V 6 bases short and J 5 bases short, with 13 bases between. The CDR3 has 13 amino acids. Germline V CDR1 and CDR2: KGHSY, FQNENV.

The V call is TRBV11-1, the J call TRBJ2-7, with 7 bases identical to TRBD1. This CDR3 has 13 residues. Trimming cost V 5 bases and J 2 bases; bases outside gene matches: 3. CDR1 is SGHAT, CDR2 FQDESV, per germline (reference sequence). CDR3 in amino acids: CASSVGQTYEQYF. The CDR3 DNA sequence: TGTGCCAGCAGCGTGGGACAGACCTACGAGCAGTACTTC.

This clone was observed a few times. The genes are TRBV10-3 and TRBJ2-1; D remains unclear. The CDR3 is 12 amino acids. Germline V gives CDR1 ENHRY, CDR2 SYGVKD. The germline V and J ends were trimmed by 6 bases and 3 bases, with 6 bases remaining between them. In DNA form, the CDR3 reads TGTGCCATCAGGAGTTACTACAATGAGCAGTTCTTC. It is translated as CAIRSYYNEQFF.

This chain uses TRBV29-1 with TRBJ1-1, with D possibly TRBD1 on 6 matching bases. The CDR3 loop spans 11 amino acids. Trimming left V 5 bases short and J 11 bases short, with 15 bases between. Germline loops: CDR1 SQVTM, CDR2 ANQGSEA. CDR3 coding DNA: TGCAGCGTTACACCCAGGACAGCTGCTTTCTTT. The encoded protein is CSVTPRTAAFF.

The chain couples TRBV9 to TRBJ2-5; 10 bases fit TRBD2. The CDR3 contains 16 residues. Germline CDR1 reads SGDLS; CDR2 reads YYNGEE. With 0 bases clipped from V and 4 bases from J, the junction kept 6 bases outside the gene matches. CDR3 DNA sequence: TGTGCCAGCAGCGTAGCTCGGCTAGCGGGGGTAGAGACCCAGTACTTC. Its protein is CASSVARLAGVETQYF.

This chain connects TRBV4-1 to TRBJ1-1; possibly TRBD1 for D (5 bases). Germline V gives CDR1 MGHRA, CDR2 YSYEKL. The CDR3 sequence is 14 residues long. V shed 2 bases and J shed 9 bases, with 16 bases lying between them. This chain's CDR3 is CASSQTGDGLKAFF. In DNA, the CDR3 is TGCGCCAGCAGCCAAACGGGGGACGGACTGAAAGCTTTCTTT.

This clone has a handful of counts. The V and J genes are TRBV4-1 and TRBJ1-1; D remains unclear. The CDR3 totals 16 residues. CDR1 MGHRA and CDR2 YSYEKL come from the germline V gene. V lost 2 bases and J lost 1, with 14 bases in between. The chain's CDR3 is CASSQSFYEANTEAFF. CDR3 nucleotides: TGCGCCAGCAGCCAATCCTTCTATGAGGCGAACACTGAAGCTTTCTTT.

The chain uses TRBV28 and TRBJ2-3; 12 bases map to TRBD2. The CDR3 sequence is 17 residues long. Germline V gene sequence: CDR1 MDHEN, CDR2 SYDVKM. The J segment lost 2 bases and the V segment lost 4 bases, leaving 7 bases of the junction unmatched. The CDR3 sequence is CASSSLLAGGSTDTQYF. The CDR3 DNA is TGTGCCAGCAGTTCCCTACTAGCGGGAGGCTCCACAGATACGCAGTATTTT. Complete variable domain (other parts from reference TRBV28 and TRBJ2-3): DVKVTQSSRYLVKRTGEKVFLECVQDMDHENMFWYRQDPGLGLRLIYFSYDVKMKEKGDIPEGYSVSREKKERFSLILESASTNQTSMYLCASSSLLAGGSTDTQYFGPGTRLTVL.